These 14 T cell receptor beta chains were all obtained from the same sample, sequenced in a study of T cell changes during pregnancy in multiple sclerosis. Clones were sequenced by immunoSEQ multiplex PCR, and TCRdb holds only the in-frame ones, with some missing. This table has 40,000 to 55,000 clones, 92% appearing once. Sequencing was performed on CD4+ T cells from peripheral blood mononuclear cells, taken after pregnancy. The receptors shown here come from a female donor in good health, enrolled as a control in a pregnancy study.

V gene TRBV2 combines with J gene TRBJ2-5; TRBD1 matches 8 bases. Germline-derived CDR1 and CDR2 are SNHLY and FYNNEI. V trimming: 6 bases; J trimming: 7 bases; junction bases outside the gene matches: 10. This CDR3 has 14 residues. The DNA for the CDR3 is TGTGCCAGCAGGACAGGGGTTATGAGCTGGACCCAGTACTTC. This codes for CASRTGVMSWTQYF.

The chain links TRBV28 to TRBJ2-4, with TRBD1 identical over 9 bases. The V segment lost 8 bases and the J segment 10 bases; nucleotides outside the gene matches: 12. CDR1 is MDHEN, CDR2 SYDVKM, per germline. The CDR3 is made up of 14 amino acids. CDR3 in DNA: TGTGCCAGCGTTCCGAGTGGGACAGGGAGGATTCAGTACTTC. Its protein product is CASVPSGTGRIQYF.

J is TRBJ1-5 and V is TRBV28, with a possible D match to TRBD1 (5 bases). The CDR3 consists of 15 residues. Germline V gene data show CDR1 as MDHEN and CDR2 as SYDVKM. V lost 1 base and J lost 4, with 11 bases in between. The CDR3 DNA reads TGTGCCAGCAGTTTATTTGGGGGAGGTAATCAGCCCCAGCATTTT. Amino acid sequence: CASSLFGGGNQPQHF.

The V gene is TRBV29-1, the J gene TRBJ1-1, with TRBD1 as a possible D gene (5 bases). Germline CDR1 reads SQVTM; CDR2 reads ANQGSEA. The V end was cut by 4 bases, the J end by 4 bases, with 13 bases between. The CDR3 runs to 13 residues. This CDR3 is CSVVGGGVTEAFF. The CDR3 DNA reads as TGCAGCGTTGTCGGGGGGGGAGTCACTGAAGCTTTCTTT.

This clone was detected only a few times. The gene calls are TRBV10-3 and TRBJ2-7, with 14 bases matching TRBD2. The CDR3 contains 19 residues. Germline lookup yields CDR1 ENHRY and CDR2 SYGVKD. J gave up 3 bases and V 8 bases, and 18 bases lay outside the gene matches. The CDR3 is CAIREDRVETSGRVYEQYF. CDR3 DNA: TGTGCCATCCGGGAGGACAGGGTTGAGACTAGCGGGAGGGTCTACGAGCAGTACTTC.

V usage is TRBV7-8 and J usage is TRBJ2-6, with a tentative D call TRBD1 (5 bases). CDR1 and CDR2 from the germline V gene are SGHVS and FQNEAQ. This CDR3 region has 14 residues. V lost 6 bases and J 1 base, leaving 7 bases between the germline ends. The CDR3 here is CASRAGSGANVLTF. The CDR3 DNA follows: TGTGCCAGCAGGGCAGGGTCTGGGGCCAACGTCCTGACTTTC.

The genes are TRBV28 and TRBJ2-1; 9 positions match TRBD1. V dropped 6 bases and J dropped 2; count of bases not matched to a gene: 8. The CDR3 has 16 amino acids. Germline V gene data show CDR1 as MDHEN and CDR2 as SYDVKM. CDR3 DNA sequence: TGTGCCAGCAGCTCCGGGACAGGGAGAACCTACAATGAGCAGTTCTTC. Translation gives CASSSGTGRTYNEQFF.

This clone was picked up one time. This chain joins TRBV7-9 and TRBJ1-6; D is ambiguous. This CDR3 is built from 16 residues. V was cut by 5 bases and J by 7 bases, with 18 bases left in between. Germline V gene data show CDR1 as SEHNR and CDR2 as FQNEAQ (reference sequence). The CDR3 sequence: CASSPTGSRGNSPLHF. CDR3 sequence (DNA): TGTGCCAGCAGCCCCACCGGCTCCCGGGGAAATTCACCCCTCCACTTT.

This clone has only a few counts. The chain couples TRBV4-2 to TRBJ1-1; no firm D call. Germline V CDR1 and CDR2: LGHNA, YNFKEQ. The V and J ends lost 3 bases and 2 bases respectively, with 10 bases between them. There are 14 residues in the CDR3. DNA of the CDR3: TGTGCCAGCAGCCAGCGCCGGTCAAACACTGAAGCTTTCTTT. It yields the protein CASSQRRSNTEAFF.

This clone was found once. V is TRBV4-2 and J is TRBJ2-2; perhaps TRBD1 as D (6 bases). The CDR3 is made up of 14 amino acids. With 3 bases removed from V and 4 bases from J, the gap between germline ends came to 9 bases. The germline CDR1 and CDR2 sequences are LGHNA and YNFKEQ. The CDR3 loop reads CASSQEQGTGELFF. The CDR3 DNA follows: TGTGCCAGCAGCCAGGAACAGGGCACCGGGGAGCTGTTTTTT.

This chain joins TRBV5-4 and TRBJ2-3; TRBD2 matches 9 bases. The germline CDR1 and CDR2 sequences are SGHNT and YYREEE (reference sequence). Losses at the gene ends were 3 bases for V and 0 bases for J; bases not matched to a gene: 2. The CDR3 covers 15 residues. The DNA of the CDR3 is TGTGCCAGCAGCTACCTAGCGGGGAGCACAGATACGCAGTATTTT. Amino acid sequence: CASSYLAGSTDTQYF.

CDR3 nucleotide sequence: TGTGCCAGCAGCCACAATGCAGGGAGGAGAACTGAAGCTTTCTTT. Amino acid sequence: CASSHNAGRRTEAFF. The rearrangement links TRBV6-1 to TRBJ1-1, with D possibly being TRBD1 (5 bases). CDR1 is MNHNS, CDR2 SASEGT, per germline. This CDR3 has 15 residues. Trimming took off 6 bases at V and 5 bases at J, with 19 bases between the two ends.

The chain carries TRBV9 and TRBJ2-3; 9 nucleotides align to TRBD2. There are 17 residues in the CDR3. Per the germline V gene, CDR1 is SGDLS and CDR2 is YYNGEE. The V segment lost 1 base and the J segment 4 bases; nucleotides outside the gene matches: 10. Here the CDR3 DNA reads TGTGCCAGCAGCGTAATGGCGGGGGGGAACCTACCAGATACGCAGTATTTT. Translating it yields CASSVMAGGNLPDTQYF.

The chain recombines TRBV4-2 with TRBJ2-7; the D is unclear. V lost 0 bases and J 7 bases, leaving 16 bases between the germline ends. Germline V lookup: CDR1 LGHNA, CDR2 YNFKEQ. This CDR3 comprises 15 residues. The DNA for the CDR3 is TGTGCCAGCAGCCAAGACCCTTCCCCGCGATGGGAGCAGTACTTC. Translating it yields CASSQDPSPRWEQYF.